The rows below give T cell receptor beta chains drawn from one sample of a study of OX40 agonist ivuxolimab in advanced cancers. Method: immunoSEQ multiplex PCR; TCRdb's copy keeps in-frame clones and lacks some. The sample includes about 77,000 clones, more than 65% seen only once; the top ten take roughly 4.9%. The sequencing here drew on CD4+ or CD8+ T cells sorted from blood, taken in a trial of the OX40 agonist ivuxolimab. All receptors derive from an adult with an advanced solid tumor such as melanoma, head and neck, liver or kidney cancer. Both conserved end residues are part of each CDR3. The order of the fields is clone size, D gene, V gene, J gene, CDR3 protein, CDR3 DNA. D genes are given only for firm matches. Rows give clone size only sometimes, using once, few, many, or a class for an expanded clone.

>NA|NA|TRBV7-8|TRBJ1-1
CASRYTENTEAFF
TGTGCCAGCAGATATACAGAGAACACTGAAGCTTTCTTT
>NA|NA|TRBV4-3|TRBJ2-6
CASSPELPGLRSGANVLTF
TGCGCCAGCAGCCCAGAACTCCCGGGACTCCGGTCTGGGGCCAACGTCCTGACTTTC
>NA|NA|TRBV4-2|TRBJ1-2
CASSQEVNKNYGYTF
TGTGCCAGCAGCCAAGAGGTGAACAAGAACTATGGCTACACCTTC
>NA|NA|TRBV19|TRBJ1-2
CASTTIQGSYGYTF
TGTGCCAGTACCACCATCCAGGGTAGCTATGGCTACACCTTC
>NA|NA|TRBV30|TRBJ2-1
CAWGQGNEQFF
TGTGCCTGGGGGCAGGGTAATGAGCAGTTCTTC
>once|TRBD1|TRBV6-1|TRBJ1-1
CASSEKTGLNTEAFF
TGTGCCAGCAGTGAAAAGACAGGGCTGAACACTGAAGCTTTCTTT
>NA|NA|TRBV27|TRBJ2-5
CASSLRTDTQETQYF
TGTGCCAGCAGTTTGAGGACAGACACGCAAGAGACCCAGTACTTC
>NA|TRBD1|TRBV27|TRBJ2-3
CASSSPQRQGTDTQYF
TGTGCCAGCAGTTCCCCCCAACGACAGGGAACAGATACGCAGTATTTT
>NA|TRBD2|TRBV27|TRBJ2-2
CASSEYSGSADTGELFF
TGTGCCAGCAGTGAATACAGCGGGAGCGCTGACACCGGGGAGCTGTTTTTT
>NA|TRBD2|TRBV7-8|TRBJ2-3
CASLLGGTDTQYF
TGTGCCAGCCTGTTGGGAGGGACAGATACGCAGTATTTT
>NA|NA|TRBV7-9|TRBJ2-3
CASEGGRLDTQYF
TGTGCCAGCGAGGGCGGAAGGCTAGATACGCAGTATTTT
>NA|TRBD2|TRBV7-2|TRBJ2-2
CASSLGASGLTGELFF
TGTGCCAGCAGCTTAGGGGCTAGCGGATTGACCGGGGAGCTGTTTTTT
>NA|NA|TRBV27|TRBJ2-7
CASSFPGLGEQYF
TGTGCCAGCAGTTTCCCAGGCCTTGGGGAGCAGTACTTC
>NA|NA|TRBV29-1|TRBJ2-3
CSVRGGTGFLGTDTQYF
TGCAGCGTCCGGGGGGGGACAGGATTTCTTGGCACAGATACGCAGTATTTT
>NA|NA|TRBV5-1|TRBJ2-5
CASRVDGGRLETQYF
TGCGCCAGCAGAGTAGACGGGGGGCGCTTAGAGACCCAGTACTTC
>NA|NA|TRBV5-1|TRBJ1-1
CASSPREAMNTEAFF
TGCGCCAGCAGCCCTCGGGAGGCTATGAACACTGAAGCTTTCTTT
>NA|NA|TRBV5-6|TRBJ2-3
CASSLFSTDTQYF
TGTGCCAGCAGCTTGTTCAGCACAGATACGCAGTATTTT
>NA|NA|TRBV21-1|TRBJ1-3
CASRPNQQTGPIYSGNTIYF
TGTGCCAGCAGACCCAACCAGCAAACAGGGCCAATATACTCTGGAAACACCATATATTTT
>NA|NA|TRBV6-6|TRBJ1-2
CASSRDARPYF
TGTGCCAGCAGCCGGGACGCCCGACCGTATTTC
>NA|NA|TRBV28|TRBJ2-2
CASSLLEVTDTGELFF
TGTGCCAGCAGTTTACTAGAGGTCACGGACACCGGGGAGCTGTTTTTT
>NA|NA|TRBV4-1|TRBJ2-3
CASSQDRALGIRTDTQYF
TGCGCCAGCAGCCAAGATCGTGCGCTCGGGATTCGCACAGATACGCAGTATTTT
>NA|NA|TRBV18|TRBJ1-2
CASSPPSSTRYGYTF
TGTGCCAGCTCACCACCCTCATCTACGAGGTATGGCTACACCTTC
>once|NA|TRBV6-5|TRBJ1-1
CASSRDYGEAFF
TGTGCCAGCAGCAGGGATTATGGCGAAGCTTTCTTT
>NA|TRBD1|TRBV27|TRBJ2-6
CASSSVPRGSTGANVLTF
TGTGCCAGCAGTTCGGTCCCCAGGGGGTCGACTGGGGCCAACGTCCTGACTTTC
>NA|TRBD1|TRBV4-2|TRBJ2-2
CASSQESRQGVAGELFF
TGTGCCAGCAGCCAAGAATCACGACAGGGGGTCGCCGGGGAGCTGTTTTTT
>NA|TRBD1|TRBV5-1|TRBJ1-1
CASSLDEGARYTEAFF
TGCGCCAGCAGCTTGGACGAGGGGGCAAGATACACTGAAGCTTTCTTT